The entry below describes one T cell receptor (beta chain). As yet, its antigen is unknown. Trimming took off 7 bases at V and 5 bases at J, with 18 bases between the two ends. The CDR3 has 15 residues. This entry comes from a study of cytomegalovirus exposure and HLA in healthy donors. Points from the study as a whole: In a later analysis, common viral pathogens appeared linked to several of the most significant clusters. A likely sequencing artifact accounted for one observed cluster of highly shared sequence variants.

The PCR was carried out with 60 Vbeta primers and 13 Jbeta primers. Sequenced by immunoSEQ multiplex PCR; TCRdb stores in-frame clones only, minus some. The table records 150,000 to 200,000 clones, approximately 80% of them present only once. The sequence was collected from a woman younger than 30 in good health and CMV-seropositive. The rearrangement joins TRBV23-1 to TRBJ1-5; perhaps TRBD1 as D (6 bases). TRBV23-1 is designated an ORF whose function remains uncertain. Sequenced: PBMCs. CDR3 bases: TGCGCCAGCAATACGCCTGACAGGAACCATCAGCCCCAGCATTTT. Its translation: CASNTPDRNHQPQHF.